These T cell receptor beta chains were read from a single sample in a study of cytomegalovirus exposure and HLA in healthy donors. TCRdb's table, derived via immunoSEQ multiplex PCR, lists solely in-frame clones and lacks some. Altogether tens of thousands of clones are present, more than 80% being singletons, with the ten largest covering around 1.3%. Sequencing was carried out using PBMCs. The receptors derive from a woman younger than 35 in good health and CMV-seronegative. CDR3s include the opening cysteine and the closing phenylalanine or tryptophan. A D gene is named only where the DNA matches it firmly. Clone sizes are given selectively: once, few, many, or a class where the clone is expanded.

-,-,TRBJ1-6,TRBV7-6,TGTGCCAGCAGCTACGCAGGGGAAACCTATAATTCACCCCTCCACTTT,CASSYAGETYNSPLHF
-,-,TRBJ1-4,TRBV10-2,TGCGCCAGCAGTGAGTCCTCCAGCAGGGTCAATGAAAAACTGTTTTTT,CASSESSSRVNEKLFF
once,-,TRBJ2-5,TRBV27,TGTGCCAGCAGTTTAGCGGATGAAGAGACCCAGTACTTC,CASSLADEETQYF
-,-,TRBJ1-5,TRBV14,TGTGCCAGCAGCCAAGACGGAGGCAGGGACTATCAGCCCCAGCATTTT,CASSQDGGRDYQPQHF
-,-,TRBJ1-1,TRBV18,TGTGCCAGCTCGCTACAGAGCATGAACACTGAAGCTTTCTTT,CASSLQSMNTEAFF
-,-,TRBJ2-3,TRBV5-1,TGCGCCAGCAGCTGGGCAGGTTTGGCAACAGATACGCAGTATTTT,CASSWAGLATDTQYF
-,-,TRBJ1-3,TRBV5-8,TGTGCCAGCAGCTTGGGCTTTATAGAGGACACCATATATTTT,CASSLGFIEDTIYF
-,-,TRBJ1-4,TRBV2,TGTGCCAGCAGTGACAGGGGAAGGTCTGAAAAACTGTTTTTT,CASSDRGRSEKLFF
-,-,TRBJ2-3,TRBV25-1,TGTGCCAGCAGTGGGACAGGCACAGATACGCAGTATTTT,CASSGTGTDTQYF
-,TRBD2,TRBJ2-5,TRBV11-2,TGTGCCAGCAGCTTTGGTGGGGGAGCGGGAGTGCCAGAGACCCAGTACTTC,CASSFGGGAGVPETQYF
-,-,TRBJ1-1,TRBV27,TGTGCCAGCAGTTTAAGTCAGTTGAACACTGAAGCTTTCTTT,CASSLSQLNTEAFF
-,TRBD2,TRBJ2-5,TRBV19,TGTGCCAGTAGTATAACGGCTAGCGGGGGGAAAGAGACCCAGTACTTC,CASSITASGGKETQYF
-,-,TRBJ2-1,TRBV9,TGTGCCAGCAGCGTAGATTTAGCGACTTACAATGAGCAGTTCTTC,CASSVDLATYNEQFF
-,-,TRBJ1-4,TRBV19,TGTGCCAGTAGTACCCGACAGGCCCATGAAAAACTGTTTTTT,CASSTRQAHEKLFF
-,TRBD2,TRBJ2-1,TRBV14,TGTGCCAGCAGCCAAAGGACTAGCGGGGAGGAGCAGTTCTTC,CASSQRTSGEEQFF
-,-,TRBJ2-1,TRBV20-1,TGCAGTGCCAGGGTCTACAATGAGCAGTTCTTC,CSARVYNEQFF
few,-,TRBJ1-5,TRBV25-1,TGTGCCAGCACCGAGGTTCAGCCCCAGCATTTT,CASTEVQPQHF
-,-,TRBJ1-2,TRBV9,TGTGCCAGCAGCGTAGGAGCGGTACTCTATGGCTACACCTTC,CASSVGAVLYGYTF
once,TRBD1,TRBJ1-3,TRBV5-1,TGCGCCAGCAGCTTAGCCGGGACAGCAAACTCTGGAAACACCATATATTTT,CASSLAGTANSGNTIYF
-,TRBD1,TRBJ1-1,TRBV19,TGTGCCAGTAGTATATGGTCGGGGACAGGGTCCACTGAAGCTTTCTTT,CASSIWSGTGSTEAFF
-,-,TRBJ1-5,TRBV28,TGTGCCAGCAGTTTCTCGAGATCGCCCCAGCATTTT,CASSFSRSPQHF
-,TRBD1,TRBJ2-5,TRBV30,TGTGCCTGGGGAACAGGGGGCGAAGAGACCCAGTACTTC,CAWGTGGEETQYF
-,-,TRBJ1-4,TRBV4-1,TGCGCCAGCAGCCAAGATTTCCCGTCTTCGGGTGAAAAACTGTTTTTT,CASSQDFPSSGEKLFF
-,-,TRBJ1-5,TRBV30,TGTGCCTGGAGTGGTCGACAGGAGGCTAATCAGCCCCAGCATTTT,CAWSGRQEANQPQHF
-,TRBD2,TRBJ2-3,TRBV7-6,TGTGCCAGCAGCTTCCCCCTGCGGGCGTCTAGCGGGGGGCAGGACACAGATACGCAGTATTTT,CASSFPLRASSGGQDTDTQYF
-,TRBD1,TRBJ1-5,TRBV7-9,TGTGCCAGCAGCCGGGACAGTTTCCCTAATCAGCCCCAGCATTTT,CASSRDSFPNQPQHF
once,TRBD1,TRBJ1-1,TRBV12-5,TGTGCTAGTGGTACCTTCGGGACAGGGAACACTGAAGCTTTCTTT,CASGTFGTGNTEAFF
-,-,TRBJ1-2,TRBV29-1,TGCAGCGTTAACCTACTTGGGGGGGCCTATGGCTACACCTTC,CSVNLLGGAYGYTF
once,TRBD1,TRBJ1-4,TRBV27,TGTGCCACCCAGACAGGGACTAATGAAAAACTGTTTTTT,CATQTGTNEKLFF
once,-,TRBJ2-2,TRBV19,TGTGCCAGTAGGAGAGGTAGGCGGACCGGGGAGCTGTTTTTT,CASRRGRRTGELFF
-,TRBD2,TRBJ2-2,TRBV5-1,TGCGCCAGCAGCACGGAAATCGGGGGGGCCGGGGAGCTGTTTTTT,CASSTEIGGAGELFF
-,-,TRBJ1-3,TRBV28,TGTGCCAGCAGTTTATACTCCTCTGGAAACACCATATATTTT,CASSLYSSGNTIYF
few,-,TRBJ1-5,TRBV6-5,TGTGCCAGCAGGGAGGACAGCAATCAGCCCCAGCATTTT,CASREDSNQPQHF
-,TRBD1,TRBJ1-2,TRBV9,TGTGCCAGCAGCGTAGCGGCAGGGGGCGGCTATGGCTACACCTTC,CASSVAAGGGYGYTF
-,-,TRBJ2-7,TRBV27,TGTGCCAGCAGCCCCCAGGGCTACGAGCAGTACTTC,CASSPQGYEQYF
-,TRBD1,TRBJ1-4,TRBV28,TGTGCCAGCAGGGGGACAGGGACTCTTTTAGAAAAACTGTTTTTT,CASRGTGTLLEKLFF
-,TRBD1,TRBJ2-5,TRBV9,TGTGCCAGCAGCCCCGGACAGGGGGCGCAGGGTGAGACCCAGTACTTC,CASSPGQGAQGETQYF
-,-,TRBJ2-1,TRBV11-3,TGTGCCAGCAGCTTAGGGCAGTACAATGAGCAGTTCTTC,CASSLGQYNEQFF
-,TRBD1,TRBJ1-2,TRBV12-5,TGTGCTAGTGGTATGGGGACAGGCGACTATGGCTACACCTTC,CASGMGTGDYGYTF
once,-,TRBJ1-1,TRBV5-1,TGCGCCAGCAGCTTTATTTTCGGGGGGCCAGAGAACACTGAAGCTTTCTTT,CASSFIFGGPENTEAFF
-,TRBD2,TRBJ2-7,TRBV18,TGTGCCAGCTCACCACCAAACCCGGGAGGGGTTACCTACGAGCAGTACTTC,CASSPPNPGGVTYEQYF